This T cell receptor (beta chain) was found in a study of shared clonotypes between healthy human individuals. Germline CDR1 MDHEN, CDR2 SYDVKM. The CDR3 runs 14 residues. The ends were cut back, 1 base at V and 2 bases at J, with 8 bases in the middle. An even split of each subset's genomic DNA across several immunoSEQ plates was performed. Among the unsorted PBMC samples, replicate PCRs used around 280 ng DNA, 30,000 to 35,000 T cell genomes. Sequenced by immunoSEQ multiplex PCR; TCRdb stores in-frame clones only, minus some. This sample has 450,000 to 600,000 clones, with about four fifths found just once.

This TCR was sampled from a woman between 35 and 50 years old in good health. Some clones in this sample may be carry-over from other donors' samples. The specimen sequenced was PBMCs. J is TRBJ1-1 and V is TRBV28; D is unresolved. The CDR3 DNA sequence: TGTGCCAGCAGTTTATCCCTGGTTAACACTGAAGCTTTCTTT. Its protein product is CASSLSLVNTEAFF.